This TCR beta chain derives from a study of diagnostic markers for celiac disease. After re-calling the reads, TCRdb lists one entry per CDR3 protein, DNA absent. The sample's table shows roughly 2,000 distinct CDR3 sequences. The CDR3 runs 16 residues. This TCR came from a human donor. This table probably holds off-target reads from a library built for another chain. The chain recombines TRBV12-3 or TRBV12-4 with TRBJ2-7; TCRdb's D gene call, TRBD2, goes unchecked for lack of DNA. Input material: either unsorted cells or a sorted T cell fraction (not recorded which). The CDR3 reads CASTSSGRRGSYEQYF.